This TCR beta chain appears in the sequencing data of a study of blood T cell repertoires in COVID-19. Clones were read by immunoSEQ multiplex PCR, and TCRdb kept only the in-frame ones, dropping some. The sample lists some 490,000 clones; about 85% were seen once. Clinical history reported by participants formed the basis on which cohorts were assigned. The clonotype comes from a woman aged 55-70 years who had recovered from COVID-19. Sequencing used PBMCs or T cells enriched from blood (not recorded which).

CDR3 protein: CASSPGLFSTDTQYF. CDR3 DNA sequence: TGTGCCAGCAGCCCGGGACTCTTTAGCACAGATACGCAGTATTTT. The V and J genes are TRBV7-2 and TRBJ2-3; the D gene is possibly TRBD2 (6 bases). The V and J ends lost 5 bases and 0 bases respectively, with 12 bases between them. The CDR3 runs 15 residues. Germline loops: CDR1 SGHTA, CDR2 FQGNSA.